This entry lists 10 T cell receptor beta chains sequenced from one sample in a study of identical twins (dated by TCRdb to the mid-2010s). Receptors were amplified or captured by 5' RACE. Instrument on record: Illumina HiSeq 2000. Using fastp at Q25 and MiXCR, TCRdb reprocessed the public reads and kept productive beta chains. Under each unique CDR3 protein, matching rows form one entry showing the most common genes and DNA. The sample contains hundreds of thousands of distinct CDR3 sequences, 8% to 9% of them found a single time. The ten biggest clones cover 0.75% to 1% of the sample. The same sample was also used in a study of yellow fever vaccine responses in identical twins.

Material: PBMCs. Every receptor here comes from a young woman in good health.

The V gene is TRBV25-1, the J gene TRBJ1-6, with 9 bases that match TRBD1. Unmatched junction bases numbered 4, after V lost 0 bases and J lost 7 bases. This CDR3 region has 16 residues. Germline V gives CDR1 MGHDK, CDR2 SYGVNS. The CDR3 sequence is CASSEYVTGGNSPLHF. The CDR3 region has the DNA TGTGCCAGCAGTGAATATGTGACAGGGGGAAATTCACCCCTCCACTTT.

The rearrangement links TRBV6-2 or TRBV6-3 to TRBJ2-7; 7 nucleotides match TRBD1. Germline V gene lookup returns CDR1 MNHEY and CDR2 SVGEGT. The J segment lost 3 bases and the V segment lost 5 bases, leaving 7 bases of the junction unmatched. CDR3 length equals 14 residues. In DNA, the CDR3 is TGTGCCAGCAGTGACCGGGACAGAAACTACGAGCAGTACTTC. Amino acids: CASSDRDRNYEQYF.

A few counts support this clonotype. The chain has TRBV5-5 and TRBJ1-5; the D gene is possibly TRBD1 (6 bases). The V gene's germline CDR1 is SGHKS and CDR2 YYEKEE (reference sequence). Trimming pared 4 bases from V and 4 bases from J, leaving 21 bases between. The CDR3 has 17 residues. This chain's CDR3 is CASSLVGTGAANQPQHF. Written as DNA, the CDR3 is TGTGCCAGCAGCCTCGTCGGGACGGGGGCCGCGAATCAGCCCCAGCATTTT.

In the case of this clonotype: At one end the junction does not follow the germline gene, possibly because of a read error. V usage is TRBV29-1 and J usage is TRBJ2-2, with TRBD2 as a possible D gene (5 bases). Germline-derived CDR1 and CDR2 are SQVTM and ANQGSEA. The CDR3 is made up of 18 amino acids. The CDR3 loop reads CSVEFTWGGLTKTGELFF. The CDR3 bases are TGCAGCGTTGAATTTACCTGGGGTGGACTTACGAAAACCGGGGAGCTGTTTTTT.

This clonotype was found many times. The chain couples TRBV29-1 to TRBJ2-3; possibly TRBD2 for D (6 bases). V dropped 2 bases and J dropped 6 bases, with 15 bases sitting between them. This CDR3 is 14 amino acids long. Germline V gene sequence: CDR1 SQVTM, CDR2 ANQGSEA. The chain's CDR3 is CSVEKSTAGDTQYF. The CDR3 nucleotides read TGCAGCGTTGAAAAGTCCACCGCGGGGGATACGCAGTATTTT.

The V call is TRBV5-6, the J call TRBJ1-6; a possible D gene is TRBD1 (5 bases). Per germline, CDR1 SGHDT and CDR2 YYEEEE. The V and J ends lost 4 bases and 5 bases respectively, with 13 bases between them. CDR3 length equals 15 residues. The CDR3 DNA reads TGTGCCAGCAGCCCCCGGGACGGAGATAATTCACCCCTCCACTTT. As protein: CASSPRDGDNSPLHF.

A few counts support this clonotype. The J gene is TRBJ1-6, the V gene TRBV6-5, with D perhaps TRBD1 (5 bases). CDR1 and CDR2 from the germline V gene are MNHEY and SVGAGI. The CDR3 covers 15 residues. Trimming took 7 bases from V and 4 from J, leaving 14 bases between them. CDR3 coding DNA: TGTGCCAGCAATTCCGACAGTCGTTATAATTCACCCCTCCACTTT. Translation: CASNSDSRYNSPLHF.

This clonotype was picked up many times. The V gene is TRBV4-3, the J gene TRBJ2-1; 15 bases map to TRBD2. Germline V lookup: CDR1 LGHNA, CDR2 YSLEER. V lost 4 bases to trimming and J lost 1 base; unmatched junction nucleotides: 2. This CDR3 comprises 17 residues. DNA for the CDR3: TGCGCCAGCAGCCCAGGACTAGCGGGAGGGTCCTACAATGAGCAGTTCTTC. It is translated as CASSPGLAGGSYNEQFF.

This clonotype appeared a single time. The rearrangement links TRBV18 to TRBJ2-1, with 10 bases matching TRBD2. Looked up from germline, CDR1 is KGHSH and CDR2 is LQKENI. The CDR3 loop spans 16 amino acids. Trimming removed 3 bases from V and 5 bases from J; junction bases left unmatched: 7. CDR3 residues: CASSPQLAGGNNEQFF. For the CDR3, the DNA is TGTGCCAGCTCACCGCAATTAGCGGGGGGTAACAATGAGCAGTTCTTC.

The V and J genes are TRBV5-6 and TRBJ2-7, with TRBD2 matching 9 bases. V was pared by 1 base and J by 7 bases, with 3 bases of the junction left unmatched. The germline CDR1 and CDR2 sequences are SGHDT and YYEEEE. This CDR3 comprises 13 residues. Here the CDR3 reads CASSLRAGGEQYF. In nucleotides, the CDR3 is TGTGCCAGCAGCTTGCGAGCGGGAGGTGAGCAGTACTTC. The variable domain in full, with the rest retrieved from reference TRBV5-6 and TRBJ2-7, is DAGVTQSPTHLIKTRGQQVTLRCSPKSGHDTVSWYQQALGQGPQFIFQYYEEEERQRGNFPDRFSGHQFPNYSSELNVNALLLGDSALYLCASSLRAGGEQYFGPGTRLTVT.